A selection of T cell receptor beta chains follows, all from one sample in a study of identical twins. TCRdb independently ran MiXCR on the 5' RACE reads; one entry per CDR3 protein. The sample has 1.5 million to 2 million distinct CDR3 sequences, around 29% seen once. Sequencing was done on a sample of cord blood. The source is a newborn girl in good health. CDR3s include the opening cysteine and the closing phenylalanine or tryptophan. D genes are given only for firm matches. Clone size, where shown, is once, few, many, or a class for clones that have expanded.

j_call: TRBJ2-7; d_call: TRBD2; v_call: TRBV4-1; clone_size: few; cdr3_nt: TGCGCCAGCAGCCCAAGCGGGGGGGGGACCTACGAGCAGTACTTC; cdr3_aa: CASSPSGGGTYEQYF
j_call: TRBJ2-7; d_call: .; v_call: TRBV12-3/TRBV12-4; clone_size: .; cdr3_nt: TGTGCCAGCAGTTTAGGACTATTCAATGAGCAGTACTTC; cdr3_aa: CASSLGLFNEQYF
j_call: TRBJ1-1; d_call: .; v_call: TRBV6-6; clone_size: .; cdr3_nt: TGTGCCAGCAGTTACGGGTACGGGAACACTGAAGCTTTCTTT; cdr3_aa: CASSYGYGNTEAFF
j_call: TRBJ2-1; d_call: .; v_call: TRBV2; clone_size: few; cdr3_nt: TGTGCCAGCAGCGCCAGACTAGGCACTACGCATGAGCAGTTCTTC; cdr3_aa: CASSARLGTTHEQFF
j_call: TRBJ1-4; d_call: .; v_call: TRBV28; clone_size: .; cdr3_nt: TGTGCCAGCAGTCCGCGGGACGGGAGGGGTGAAAAACTGTTTTTT; cdr3_aa: CASSPRDGRGEKLFF
j_call: TRBJ1-6; d_call: TRBD1; v_call: TRBV6-2/TRBV6-3; clone_size: few; cdr3_nt: TGTGCCAGCAGATTCCGGGACAGGGGTAATTCACCCCTCCACTTT; cdr3_aa: CASRFRDRGNSPLHF
j_call: TRBJ1-1; d_call: .; v_call: TRBV5-1; clone_size: few; cdr3_nt: TGCGCCAGCAAAACGGACAGTAACACTGAAGCTTTCTTT; cdr3_aa: CASKTDSNTEAFF
j_call: TRBJ2-3; d_call: TRBD1; v_call: TRBV29-1; clone_size: few; cdr3_nt: TGCAGCGCCCGCCCCCGGGACAGGGGCACAGATACGCAGTATTTT; cdr3_aa: CSARPRDRGTDTQYF
j_call: TRBJ2-6; d_call: .; v_call: TRBV30; clone_size: once; cdr3_nt: TGTGCCTGGAGTGTACTTTGGGCAGGAGGGGACCGGCTCTCTGGGGCCAACGTCCTGACTTTC; cdr3_aa: CAWSVLWAGGDRLSGANVLTF
j_call: TRBJ1-6; d_call: TRBD1; v_call: TRBV20-1; clone_size: few; cdr3_nt: TGCAGTGCTCCCACAGGGGGAATTACCTATAATTCACCCCTCCACTTT; cdr3_aa: CSAPTGGITYNSPLHF
j_call: TRBJ1-2; d_call: .; v_call: TRBV6-6; clone_size: .; cdr3_nt: TGTGCCAGCAGTTACTCAGAGGATGGCTACACCTTC; cdr3_aa: CASSYSEDGYTF
j_call: TRBJ1-3; d_call: TRBD1; v_call: TRBV29-1; clone_size: few; cdr3_nt: TGCAGCGTTGCCCGACAGGGGCCTGGAAACACCATATATTTT; cdr3_aa: CSVARQGPGNTIYF
j_call: TRBJ1-1; d_call: .; v_call: TRBV7-9; clone_size: few; cdr3_nt: TGTGCCAGCAGCTTAGGGGAAGTGGAAGCTTTCTTT; cdr3_aa: CASSLGEVEAFF
j_call: TRBJ2-4; d_call: .; v_call: TRBV20-1; clone_size: once; cdr3_nt: TGCAGTGCTGGGGGGCGGGTTGGCAAAAACATTCAGTACTTC; cdr3_aa: CSAGGRVGKNIQYF
j_call: TRBJ2-1; d_call: TRBD1; v_call: TRBV3-1; clone_size: .; cdr3_nt: TGTGCCAGCAGCCAAGCCCTCCGGACAGGGAAGAATGAGCAGTTCTTC; cdr3_aa: CASSQALRTGKNEQFF
j_call: TRBJ2-7; d_call: .; v_call: TRBV28; clone_size: many; cdr3_nt: TGTGCCAGCAGTAGGACAGTCTACGAGCAGTACTTC; cdr3_aa: CASSRTVYEQYF
j_call: TRBJ2-1; d_call: .; v_call: TRBV25-1; clone_size: few; cdr3_nt: TGTGCCAGCAGTGGGGGAAGGGATTCCGGTTACAATGAGCAGTTCTTC; cdr3_aa: CASSGGRDSGYNEQFF
j_call: TRBJ2-7; d_call: .; v_call: TRBV6-2/TRBV6-3; clone_size: once; cdr3_nt: TGTGCCAGCAGTACTAGGGCTCCGGGCTACGAGCAGTACTTC; cdr3_aa: CASSTRAPGYEQYF
j_call: TRBJ1-1; d_call: .; v_call: TRBV5-1; clone_size: few; cdr3_nt: TGCGCCAGCAGCTTGGCATCGCGCACTGAAGCTTTCTTT; cdr3_aa: CASSLASRTEAFF
j_call: TRBJ1-6; d_call: .; v_call: TRBV20-1; clone_size: .; cdr3_nt: TGCAGTGCTAGAGGGCGGGGCCATGGGGCTTATAATTCACCCCTCCACTTT; cdr3_aa: CSARGRGHGAYNSPLHF
j_call: TRBJ1-5; d_call: .; v_call: TRBV20-1; clone_size: .; cdr3_nt: TGCAGTGCTTTAGGGGGTAGCAATCGGCCCCAGCATTTT; cdr3_aa: CSALGGSNRPQHF
j_call: TRBJ2-7; d_call: .; v_call: TRBV11-3; clone_size: .; cdr3_nt: TGTGCCAGCAGCTTAGGAACAGGGTCGTTCGAGCAGTACTTC; cdr3_aa: CASSLGTGSFEQYF
j_call: TRBJ2-7; d_call: .; v_call: TRBV9; clone_size: many; cdr3_nt: TGTGCCAGCAGACGGGACACCTCCTCTAACGAGCAGTACTTC; cdr3_aa: CASRRDTSSNEQYF
j_call: TRBJ2-1; d_call: .; v_call: TRBV27; clone_size: few; cdr3_nt: TGTGCCAGCAGTTTCCCGAGGCCCCCTCCCTACAATGAGCAGTTCTTC; cdr3_aa: CASSFPRPPPYNEQFF
j_call: TRBJ2-3; d_call: .; v_call: TRBV27; clone_size: .; cdr3_nt: TGTGCCAGCAGTTTAAAGGACCTCCCAGGTACGCAGTATTTT; cdr3_aa: CASSLKDLPGTQYF
j_call: TRBJ2-1; d_call: .; v_call: TRBV12-3/TRBV12-4; clone_size: few; cdr3_nt: TGTGCCAGCAGTTTTGAGAGGTGGGTGCAGTTCTTC; cdr3_aa: CASSFERWVQFF
j_call: TRBJ1-4; d_call: TRBD1; v_call: TRBV10-3; clone_size: many; cdr3_nt: TGTGCCATCAAGGAGGGGGCGACTGAAAAACTGTTTTTT; cdr3_aa: CAIKEGATEKLFF
j_call: TRBJ1-5; d_call: TRBD1; v_call: TRBV2; clone_size: few; cdr3_nt: TGTGCCAGCAGTGTGTCCTCAGACAGGGTCTTTAGGAGCAATCAGCCCCAGCATTTT; cdr3_aa: CASSVSSDRVFRSNQPQHF
j_call: TRBJ2-6; d_call: .; v_call: TRBV6-5; clone_size: few; cdr3_nt: TGTGCCAGCAGTTACTCAGCAGGGACTGGGGCCAACGTCCTGACTTTC; cdr3_aa: CASSYSAGTGANVLTF
j_call: TRBJ2-7; d_call: TRBD2; v_call: TRBV7-2; clone_size: few; cdr3_nt: TGTGCCAGCAGCTTAGGGCGGGGGGCACTTTACGAGCAGTACTTC; cdr3_aa: CASSLGRGALYEQYF
j_call: TRBJ2-7; d_call: TRBD2; v_call: TRBV3-1; clone_size: .; cdr3_nt: TGTGCCAGCAGCCGAAGCGGGGGGTACAATGAGCAGTACTTC; cdr3_aa: CASSRSGGYNEQYF
j_call: TRBJ2-1; d_call: TRBD2; v_call: TRBV5-1; clone_size: .; cdr3_nt: TGCGCCAGCAGCTCTAGGACTAGCGGGGCTAGCTCCTACAATGAGCAGTTCTTC; cdr3_aa: CASSSRTSGASSYNEQFF
j_call: TRBJ2-1; d_call: TRBD2; v_call: TRBV29-1; clone_size: many; cdr3_nt: TGCAGCGCTAGCGGGCGAAAGGGCTCCTACAATGAGCAGTTCTTC; cdr3_aa: CSASGRKGSYNEQFF
j_call: TRBJ1-5; d_call: TRBD1; v_call: TRBV6-2/TRBV6-3; clone_size: .; cdr3_nt: TGTGCCAGCCTTAACAGGGGAGGGACGCCCCAGCATTTT; cdr3_aa: CASLNRGGTPQHF
j_call: TRBJ2-3; d_call: .; v_call: TRBV28; clone_size: few; cdr3_nt: TGTGCCAGCAGTTTTTGGAGCACTAGCACAGATACGCAGTATTTT; cdr3_aa: CASSFWSTSTDTQYF
j_call: TRBJ2-7; d_call: .; v_call: TRBV7-2; clone_size: .; cdr3_nt: TGTGCCAGCAGCTTGACCCGGTTCTCCCACGAGCAGTACTTC; cdr3_aa: CASSLTRFSHEQYF